A single sample is the source of the 16 T cell receptor beta chains below, sequenced in a study of vaccination effects on CD4 cells after COVID-19. Sequencing used immunoSEQ multiplex PCR; TCRdb keeps in-frame clones, though not all of them. The sample lists tens of thousands of clones, more than 60% occurring once. These receptors have no identified antigens. Viral peptide pools were used in the ViraFEST assay to expand antigen-specific CD4+ T cells, and sequencing came afterward. It was after more than 8 days of culture that CD4+ T cells were isolated. Participants completed two doses of the BNT162b2 or mRNA-1273 vaccine. The sequences come from CD4+ T cells from PBMCs cultured with HCoV-OC43 spike peptides, collected after COVID-19 vaccination. Subset indicated: HCoV-OC43 spike overlapping peptide pool stimulation. The origin of the receptors is a human donor who received a COVID-19 vaccine.

The chain is built from TRBV5-1 and TRBJ2-5; 9 positions match TRBD2. The CDR3 length is 15 residues. Germline V gene sequence: CDR1 SGHRS, CDR2 YFSETQ. J gave up 2 bases and V 0 bases, and 2 bases lay outside the gene matches. CDR3 DNA: TGCGCCAGCAGCTTGGGCGGGGGGGCACAAGAGACCCAGTACTTC. It is translated as CASSLGGGAQETQYF.

This chain joins TRBV27 and TRBJ2-3; perhaps TRBD2 as D (5 bases). CDR1 is MNHEY, CDR2 SMNVEV, per germline (reference sequence). Between the trimmed V and J ends, which lost 2 bases and 0 bases, there was a span of 9 bases. CDR3 length: 15 residues. CDR3 sequence reads: CASSLGLTSTDTQYF. DNA of the CDR3: TGTGCCAGCAGTTTAGGACTCACTAGCACAGATACGCAGTATTTT.

The chain joins TRBV6-5 to TRBJ1-2, with D possibly matching TRBD1 (5 bases). The germline V gene has CDR1 MNHEY and CDR2 SVGAGI. This CDR3 region has 13 residues. V dropped 6 bases and J dropped 4 bases, with 12 bases sitting between them. The CDR3 here is CASRDGDVYGYTF. In DNA, the CDR3 is TGTGCCAGCAGGGACGGGGACGTCTATGGCTACACCTTC.

This chain links TRBV6-2 or TRBV6-3 with TRBJ2-7; possibly TRBD1 for D (6 bases). Germline V gene data show CDR1 as MNHEY and CDR2 as SVGEGT. The CDR3 is 14 amino acids. Trimming left V 2 bases short and J 9 bases short, with 17 bases between. The CDR3 DNA reads as TGTGCCAGCAGTTACGGGGGCAGTGGGCCTCGGCAGTACGTC. Amino acids: CASSYGGSGPRQYV.

The chain has TRBV27 and TRBJ2-5; a possible D gene is TRBD1 (6 bases). This CDR3 has 16 residues. V lost 5 bases, J lost 0 bases, and 16 bases lay in between. CDR1 is MNHEY and CDR2 is SMNVEV in the germline V gene (reference sequence). The CDR3: CASSRRGTSYQETQYF. The CDR3 DNA reads TGTGCCAGCAGTCGAAGGGGGACGTCGTACCAAGAGACCCAGTACTTC.

The genes are TRBV7-8 and TRBJ1-4; D gene uncertain. Germline CDR1 SGHVS, CDR2 FQNEAQ. There are 17 residues in the CDR3. Trimming stripped 1 base from V and 8 bases from J, with 20 bases between. Written as DNA, the CDR3 is TGTGCCAGCAGCTTAGTGAGTTACGACCGCGCGGGAGAAAAACTGTTTTTT. Encoded protein: CASSLVSYDRAGEKLFF.

The chain couples TRBV6-6 to TRBJ2-2; the D is unclear. Germline CDR1 is MNHNY and CDR2 is SVGAGI (reference sequence). V gave up 0 bases and J gave up 4 bases, with 6 bases separating them. The CDR3 has 14 residues. The CDR3 is CASSYSGVTGELFF. The CDR3 region has the DNA TGTGCCAGCAGTTACTCTGGTGTCACCGGGGAGCTGTTTTTT.

The gene calls are TRBV7-3 and TRBJ2-2; D unresolved. The V gene lost 5 bases and the J gene lost 0 bases, with 7 bases spanning the gap. This CDR3 region has 14 residues. CDR1 and CDR2 from the germline V gene are SGHTA and FQGTGA. CDR3 residues: CASSLTTNTGELFF. CDR3 nucleotide sequence: TGTGCCAGCAGCCTGACCACGAACACCGGGGAGCTGTTTTTT.

This chain connects TRBV4-1 to TRBJ1-3; a possible D gene is TRBD1 (6 bases). V was pared by 1 base and J by 4 bases, with 8 bases between. CDR3 size: 14 residues. CDR1 and CDR2 (germline): MGHRA, YSYEKL. CDR3 DNA sequence: TGCGCCAGCAGCCAAGCAGGGGCCGGAAACACCATATATTTT. It codes for CASSQAGAGNTIYF.

V is TRBV5-1 and J is TRBJ2-3; 12 bases agree with TRBD1. V shed 4 bases and J 2 bases; nucleotides not matched to a gene: 5. This CDR3 has 16 amino acids. Germline lookup yields CDR1 SGHRS and CDR2 YFSETQ. DNA of the CDR3: TGCGCCAGCAGCCCGGGACAGGGGGCGTACACAGATACGCAGTATTTT. This gives the protein CASSPGQGAYTDTQYF.

CDR3 sequence reads: CASSSEQGAYSEQFF. Here the CDR3 DNA reads TGTGCCAGCAGCTCAGAACAGGGGGCGTATAGTGAGCAGTTCTTC. V usage is TRBV11-2 and J usage is TRBJ2-1; 9 positions agree with TRBD1. V dropped 4 bases and J dropped 9; count of bases not matched to a gene: 10. Germline values: CDR1 SGHAT, CDR2 FQNNGV. This CDR3 has 15 amino acids.

This chain joins TRBV18 and TRBJ1-2; 10 positions match TRBD1. CDR1 KGHSH and CDR2 LQKENI come from the germline V gene. The CDR3 is 18 residues long. Trimming at V came to 4 bases and at J to 0 bases, leaving 11 bases not matched to a gene. For the CDR3, the DNA is TGTGCCAGCTCACGAACCGCTCCTGGACAGGGGGCTAACTATGGCTACACCTTC. Its translation is CASSRTAPGQGANYGYTF.

V and J are TRBV7-8 and TRBJ1-2; a possible D gene is TRBD1 (5 bases). The V gene's germline CDR1 is SGHVS and CDR2 FQNEAQ. The CDR3 spans 16 residues. V gave up 5 bases and J gave up 2 bases, with 18 bases separating them. The CDR3 coding sequence is TGTGCCAGCAGCCCTCTGTATGGGGGAGCCAACTATGGCTACACCTTC. This encodes CASSPLYGGANYGYTF.

The chain carries TRBV7-6 and TRBJ1-6; TRBD1 aligns across 7 bases. Germline V gene data show CDR1 as SGHVS and CDR2 as FNYEAQ. V trimming: 5 bases; J trimming: 3 bases; junction bases outside the gene matches: 4. The CDR3 runs to 15 residues. The CDR3 DNA sequence: TGTGCCAGCAGCCGAGGGACAGTCTATAATTCACCCCTCCACTTT. It codes for CASSRGTVYNSPLHF.

This chain joins TRBV18 and TRBJ2-7, with a weak D call TRBD2 (6 bases). V was clipped by 5 bases and J by 5 bases, with 13 bases between them. Germline CDR1 KGHSH, CDR2 LQKENI. The CDR3 covers 13 residues. The CDR3 is CASSSSGVDEQYV. CDR3 sequence (DNA): TGTGCCAGCTCAAGCTCGGGGGTGGACGAGCAGTACGTC.

This rearrangement joins TRBV6-4 to TRBJ2-5, with 7 nucleotides matching TRBD1. Germline CDR1 and CDR2: MRHNA and SNTAGT. Trimming removed 8 bases from V and 3 bases from J; junction bases left unmatched: 9. This CDR3 region has 14 residues. The CDR3 DNA follows: TGTGCCAGCCTAGGGACAGACCCGAAAGAGACCCAGTACTTC. Its protein product is CASLGTDPKETQYF.